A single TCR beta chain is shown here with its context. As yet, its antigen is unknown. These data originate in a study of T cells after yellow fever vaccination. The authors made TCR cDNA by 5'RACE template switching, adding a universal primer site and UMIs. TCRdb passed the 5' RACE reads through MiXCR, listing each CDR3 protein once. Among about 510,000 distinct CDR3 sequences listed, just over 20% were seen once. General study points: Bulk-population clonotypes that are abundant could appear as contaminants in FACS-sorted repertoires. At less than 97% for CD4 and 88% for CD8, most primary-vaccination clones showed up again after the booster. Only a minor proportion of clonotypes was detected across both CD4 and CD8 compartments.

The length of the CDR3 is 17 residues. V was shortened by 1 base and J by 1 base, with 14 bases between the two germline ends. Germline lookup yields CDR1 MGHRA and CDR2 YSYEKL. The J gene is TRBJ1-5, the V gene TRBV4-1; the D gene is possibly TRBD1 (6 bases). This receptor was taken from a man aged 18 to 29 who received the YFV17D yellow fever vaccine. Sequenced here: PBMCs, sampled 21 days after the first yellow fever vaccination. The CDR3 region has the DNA TGCGCCAGCAGCCAAGGACCTAGGGGGGGAAGCAATCAGCCCCAGCATTTT. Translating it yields CASSQGPRGGSNQPQHF.